The clone carrying this T cell receptor (beta chain) was observed once. Its target is unknown. The sample comes from a study of T cells after posttransplantation cyclophosphamide. Sequencing used immunoSEQ multiplex PCR; TCRdb keeps in-frame clones, though not all of them. Here the sample spans about 21,000 clones, roughly nine tenths being singletons. This CDR3 comprises 12 residues. Trimming took off 6 bases at V and 3 bases at J, with 5 bases between the two ends. Looked up from germline, CDR1 is MNHEY and CDR2 is SVGAGI. Study-wide points: Skin or GI-infiltrating T cells shared few TRB sequences with blood. Donor CD8+ memory clones often dominated recipient blood repertoires at later times. Recipient CMV seropositivity and CMV reactivation strongly tracked TRB clonality.

Controls had myeloablative marrow grafts with methotrexate and calcineurin inhibitor, sampled at 1 year. The sequence derives from a female patient aged 25-40 years who received an allogeneic stem cell transplant from an unrelated donor, was CMV-positive, and had acute and chronic GVHD. Some of the T cells may derive from the graft donor. This specimen was PBMCs, taken roughly 49 weeks after allogeneic stem cell transplant with calcineurin inhibitor and methotrexate. The chain combines TRBV6-5 with TRBJ2-2; no firm D call. DNA for the CDR3: TGTGCCAGCAGGGGCGACACCGGGGAGCTGTTTTTT. Residues: CASRGDTGELFF.